This T cell receptor beta chain was recovered during a study of blood T cell repertoires in COVID-19. Deletions cut 0 bases from V and 12 bases from J, with 23 bases between. The CDR3 runs 17 residues. Germline assignment: CDR1 MGHRA and CDR2 YSYEKL. The repertoire was sequenced with immunoSEQ multiplex PCR; TCRdb's copy has only in-frame clones and lacks some. Among 140,000 to 150,000 clones listed, around 80% were seen once. J is TRBJ1-4 and V is TRBV4-1; TRBD1 is a possible D gene (5 bases). This clonotype was sampled from a man aged 60 to 75 with active or convalescent COVID-19. Sequences were obtained from peripheral blood. CDR3 coding DNA: TGCGCCAGCAGCCAAGATGGGCCTCAGGGCTTAACGACGGAACTGTTTTTT. Its protein product is CASSQDGPQGLTTELFF.